Listed below are T cell receptor beta chains from one sample, sequenced in a study of blood T cell repertoires in COVID-19. The table came from immunoSEQ multiplex PCR; TCRdb's copy has only in-frame clones and leaves some out. In the table there are 75,000 to 95,000 clones, approximately 82% of which are singletons. Sequences were obtained from peripheral blood. All receptors derive from a man aged 55 to 70 with acute or convalescent COVID-19. Both conserved end residues are part of each CDR3. D genes are given only for firm matches. Expanded clones get a size class; other rows say once, few or many, or leave the size out.

CDR3 length	D gene	J gene	clone size	V gene	CDR3 DNA	CDR3 protein
14	TRBD1	TRBJ1-4	.	TRBV28	TGTGCCAGCAGTTTTGACAGGGTTAATGAAAAACTGTTTTTT	CASSFDRVNEKLFF
20	TRBD2	TRBJ2-3	.	TRBV27	TGTGCCAGCAGTTTAAAATTCGTGGGGAGGGGACGAGCTAGCACAGATACGCAGTATTTT	CASSLKFVGRGRASTDTQYF
12	TRBD1	TRBJ2-7	few	TRBV29-1	TGCAGCGTCATACAGGGGGGCTTTGGGCAGTACTTC	CSVIQGGFGQYF
13	.	TRBJ1-5	.	TRBV11-2	TGTGCCAGCAGCTTAGACAGCGATCAGCCCCAGCATTTT	CASSLDSDQPQHF
14	TRBD1	TRBJ2-7	.	TRBV19	TGTGCCAGTAGTACCCACAGGGGAACCTACGAGCAGTACTTC	CASSTHRGTYEQYF
16	.	TRBJ1-2	.	TRBV2	TGTGCCAGCAGTGAAGCGGAGGGCGGGCTGGACTATGGCTACACCTTC	CASSEAEGGLDYGYTF
15	TRBD1	TRBJ1-1	.	TRBV12-5	TGTGCTAGTGGGACAGGGGCCCCGAACGGGGCTGAAGCTTTCTTT	CASGTGAPNGAEAFF
16	TRBD2	TRBJ2-5	.	TRBV5-4	TGTGCCAGCAGCGGTCTAGCGGGGGGCACTCCAGAGACCCAGTACTTC	CASSGLAGGTPETQYF
13	.	TRBJ2-7	.	TRBV4-3	TGCGCCAGCAGCCAAGATCGAACACACGAGCAGTACTTC	CASSQDRTHEQYF
14	.	TRBJ1-5	.	TRBV28	TGTGCCGGGCAAGGGGGGGCGCTTAATCAGCCCCAGCATTTT	CAGQGGALNQPQHF
16	TRBD2	TRBJ2-7	once	TRBV27	TGTGCCAGCAGTTTAGCGGGGGGCTGGGCCTCCTACGAGCAGTACTTC	CASSLAGGWASYEQYF
15	.	TRBJ1-3	.	TRBV6-2/TRBV6-3	TGTGCCAGCAGTTACTCGCCGGAGTCTGGAAACACCATATATTTT	CASSYSPESGNTIYF
19	TRBD1	TRBJ2-1	.	TRBV4-2	TGTGCCAGCAGCCAAGATCAGGGGGCGCTTACCCTTATCTACAATGAGCAGTTCTTC	CASSQDQGALTLIYNEQFF
19	TRBD2	TRBJ2-1	.	TRBV3-1/TRBV3-2	TGTGCCAGCAGCCCTAACGGGAAGGTCCGGGGGGGCAGTGTTTGGGAGCAGTTCTTC	CASSPNGKVRGGSVWEQFF
15	.	TRBJ1-1	.	TRBV7-6	TGTGCCAGCAGCTTAATCGAGGGATTGAACACTGAAGCTTTCTTT	CASSLIEGLNTEAFF
17	TRBD1	TRBJ1-2	.	TRBV5-1	TGCGCCAGCAGCCCGGCCCCCCAGGGGGCATTAGGACGTGGCTACACCTTC	CASSPAPQGALGRGYTF
16	TRBD1	TRBJ1-2	.	TRBV7-9	TGTGCCAGCAGCTTAACCCTGACAGGGGGCGGCTATGGCTACACCTTC	CASSLTLTGGGYGYTF
15	.	TRBJ1-5	.	TRBV2	TGTGCCAGCAGTGAGTCGGAAACAGGATATCAGCCCCAGCATTTT	CASSESETGYQPQHF
15	TRBD1	TRBJ1-2	.	TRBV7-2	TGTGCCAGCAGCTTAGACCGGCAGGGGGCCTATGGCTACACCTTC	CASSLDRQGAYGYTF
15	.	TRBJ1-4	.	TRBV7-9	TGTGCCAGCAGCTCCGGAGACGCAACTAATGAAAAACTGTTTTTT	CASSSGDATNEKLFF
13	.	TRBJ1-2	.	TRBV28	TGTGCCAGCAGGTCTACAGGGACTAAGGGCTACACCTTC	CASRSTGTKGYTF
15	TRBD1	TRBJ1-4	.	TRBV6-5	TGTGCCAGCAGTAAGCGGGACAGGGGATATGAAAAACTGTTTTTT	CASSKRDRGYEKLFF
19	.	TRBJ1-1	.	TRBV12-5	TGTGCTAGTGGTTTGGTATATAGTGACGGGGGGGTCCCAGGTACTGAAGCTTTCTTT	CASGLVYSDGGVPGTEAFF
15	TRBD1	TRBJ1-5	few	TRBV6-5	TGTGCCAGCAGTTACTCCGGACAGGGCAATCAGCCCCAGCATTTT	CASSYSGQGNQPQHF
16	TRBD2	TRBJ2-1	.	TRBV28	TGTGCCAGCAGCCCCCCGGGACTAGCGGGAAACAATGAGCAGTTCTTC	CASSPPGLAGNNEQFF
16	TRBD1	TRBJ2-3	.	TRBV7-9	TGTGCCAGCAGCTCATTACAGGGGGCTGAAAGAGATACGCAGTATTTT	CASSSLQGAERDTQYF
13	TRBD1	TRBJ1-4	.	TRBV2	TGTGCCAGCAAGAGACAGGGTAGAGAAAAACTGTTTTTT	CASKRQGREKLFF
13	TRBD1	TRBJ1-2	.	TRBV28	TGTGCCAGCAGGACGCAGGGGGTATATGGCTACACCTTC	CASRTQGVYGYTF
13	.	TRBJ1-6	.	TRBV12-3/TRBV12-4	TGTGCCAGCAGGGACACCAGTAATTCACCCCTCCACTTT	CASRDTSNSPLHF
16	TRBD2	TRBJ2-2	.	TRBV6-5	TGTGCCAGCAGTTACTCTCGCGGGGGGACCCCCGGGGAGCTGTTTTTT	CASSYSRGGTPGELFF
16	.	TRBJ1-5	.	TRBV6-5	TGTGCCAGCAGTTACGGGCGGGGGGCTGGTAATCAGCCCCAGCATTTT	CASSYGRGAGNQPQHF
17	.	TRBJ2-2	.	TRBV7-2	TGTGCCAGCAGCTTAGGGGGCGGGCTAGCGTGGACCGGGGAGCTGTTTTTT	CASSLGGGLAWTGELFF